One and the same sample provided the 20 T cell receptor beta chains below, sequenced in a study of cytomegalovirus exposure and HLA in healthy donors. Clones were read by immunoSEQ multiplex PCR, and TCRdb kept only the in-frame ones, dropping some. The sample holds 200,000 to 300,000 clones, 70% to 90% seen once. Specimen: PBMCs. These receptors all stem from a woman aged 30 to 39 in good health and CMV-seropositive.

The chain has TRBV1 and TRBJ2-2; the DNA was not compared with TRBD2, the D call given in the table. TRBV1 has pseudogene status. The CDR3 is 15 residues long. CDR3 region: CTSSQRRGNTGELFF. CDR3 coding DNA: TGCACCAGCAGCCAAAGACGAGGGAACACCGGGGAGCTGTTTTTT.

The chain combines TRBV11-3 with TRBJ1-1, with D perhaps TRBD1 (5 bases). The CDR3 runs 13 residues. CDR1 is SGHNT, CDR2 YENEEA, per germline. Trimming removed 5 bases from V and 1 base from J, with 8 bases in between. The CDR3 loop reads CASSVDRNTEAFF. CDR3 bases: TGTGCCAGCAGCGTCGACAGGAACACTGAAGCTTTCTTT.

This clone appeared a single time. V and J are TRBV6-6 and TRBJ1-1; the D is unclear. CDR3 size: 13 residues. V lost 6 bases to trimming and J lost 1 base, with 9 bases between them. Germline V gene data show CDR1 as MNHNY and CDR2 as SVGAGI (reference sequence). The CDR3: CASSFTSNTEAFF. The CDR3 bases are TGTGCCAGCAGCTTTACATCGAACACTGAAGCTTTCTTT.

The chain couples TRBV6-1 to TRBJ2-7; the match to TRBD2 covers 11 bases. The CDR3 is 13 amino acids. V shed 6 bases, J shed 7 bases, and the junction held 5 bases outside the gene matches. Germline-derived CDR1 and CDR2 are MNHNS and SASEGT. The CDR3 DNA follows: TGTGCCAGCAGACGTAGCGGGAGGGGAGAGCAGTACTTC. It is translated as CASRRSGRGEQYF.

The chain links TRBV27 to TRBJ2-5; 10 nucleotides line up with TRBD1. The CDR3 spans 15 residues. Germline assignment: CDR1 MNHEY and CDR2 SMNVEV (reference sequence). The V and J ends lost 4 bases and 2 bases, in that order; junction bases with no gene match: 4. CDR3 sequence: CASSSPGQGQETQYF. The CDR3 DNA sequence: TGTGCCAGCAGTTCCCCGGGACAGGGGCAAGAGACCCAGTACTTC.

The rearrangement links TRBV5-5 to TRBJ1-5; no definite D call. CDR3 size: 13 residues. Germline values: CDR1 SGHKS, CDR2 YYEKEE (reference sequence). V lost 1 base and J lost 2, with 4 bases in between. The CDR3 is CASSLSGNQPQHF. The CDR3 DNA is TGTGCCAGCAGCTTGTCAGGCAATCAGCCCCAGCATTTT.

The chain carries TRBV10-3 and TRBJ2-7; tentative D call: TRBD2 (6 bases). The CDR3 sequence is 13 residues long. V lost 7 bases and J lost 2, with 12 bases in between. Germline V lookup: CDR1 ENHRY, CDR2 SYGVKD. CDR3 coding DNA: TGTGCCATCAAAGGCGGCGGGGCCTACGAGCAGTACTTC. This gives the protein CAIKGGGAYEQYF.

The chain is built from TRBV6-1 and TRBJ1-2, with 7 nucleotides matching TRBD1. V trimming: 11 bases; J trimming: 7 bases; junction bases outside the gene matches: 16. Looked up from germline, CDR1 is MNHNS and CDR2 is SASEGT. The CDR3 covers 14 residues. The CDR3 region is CAGGVRGYRPGYTF. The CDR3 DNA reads TGTGCCGGTGGGGTCAGGGGGTATCGTCCTGGCTACACCTTC.

CDR3 residues: CATSDFNYGYTF. The CDR3 bases are TGTGCCACCTCCGACTTCAACTATGGCTACACCTTC. The chain has TRBV15 and TRBJ1-2; D ambiguous. Trimming removed 8 bases from V and 2 bases from J, with 9 bases in between. The CDR3 totals 12 residues. CDR1 is LNHNV, CDR2 YYDKDF, per germline (reference sequence).

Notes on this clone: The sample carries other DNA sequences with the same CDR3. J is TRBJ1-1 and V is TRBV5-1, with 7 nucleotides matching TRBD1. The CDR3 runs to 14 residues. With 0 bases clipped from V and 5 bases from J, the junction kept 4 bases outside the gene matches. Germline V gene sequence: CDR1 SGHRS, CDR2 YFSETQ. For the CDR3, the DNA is TGCGCCAGCAGCTTGGAAGGGGGCGGAACTGAAGCTTTCTTT. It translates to CASSLEGGGTEAFF.

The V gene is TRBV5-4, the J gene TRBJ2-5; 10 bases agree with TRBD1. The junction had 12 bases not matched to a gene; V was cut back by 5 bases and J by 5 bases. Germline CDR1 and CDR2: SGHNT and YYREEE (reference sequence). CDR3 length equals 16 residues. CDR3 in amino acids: CASRSSPTGGVETQYF. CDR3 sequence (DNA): TGTGCCAGCAGGTCCTCGCCGACAGGGGGCGTGGAGACCCAGTACTTC.

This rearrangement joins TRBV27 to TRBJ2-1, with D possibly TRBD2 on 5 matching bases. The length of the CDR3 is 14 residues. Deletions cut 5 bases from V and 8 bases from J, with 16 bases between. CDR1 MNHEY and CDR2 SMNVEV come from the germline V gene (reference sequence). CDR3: CASSPIGLSHEQFF. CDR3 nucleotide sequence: TGTGCCAGCAGTCCAATCGGACTCAGCCATGAGCAGTTCTTC.

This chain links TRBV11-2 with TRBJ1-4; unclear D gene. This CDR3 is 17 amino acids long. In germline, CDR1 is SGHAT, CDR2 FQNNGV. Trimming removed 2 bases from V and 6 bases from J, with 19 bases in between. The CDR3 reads CASSLSYGSTGDEKLFF. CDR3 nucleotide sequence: TGTGCCAGCAGCTTAAGTTACGGGTCCACCGGGGATGAAAAACTGTTTTTT.

The CDR3 DNA follows: TGTGCCAGCAGCGTCGAGCCTCTGGGAAACACCATATATTTT. Its translation: CASSVEPLGNTIYF. The chain employs TRBV9 and TRBJ1-3; D unresolved. V lost 2 bases, J lost 4 bases, and 10 bases lay in between. Germline-derived CDR1 and CDR2 are SGDLS and YYNGEE. The CDR3 runs to 14 residues.

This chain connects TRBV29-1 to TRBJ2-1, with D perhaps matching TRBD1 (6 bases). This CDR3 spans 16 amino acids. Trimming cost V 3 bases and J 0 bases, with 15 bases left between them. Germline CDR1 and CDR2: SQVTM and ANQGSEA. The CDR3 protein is CSVELGTSSSYNEQFF. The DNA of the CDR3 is TGCAGCGTTGAGCTCGGGACATCTTCCTCCTACAATGAGCAGTTCTTC.

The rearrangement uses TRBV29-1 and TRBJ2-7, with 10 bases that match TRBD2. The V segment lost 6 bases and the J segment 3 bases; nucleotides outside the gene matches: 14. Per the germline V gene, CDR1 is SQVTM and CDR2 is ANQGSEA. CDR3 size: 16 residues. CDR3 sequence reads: CSVRRVALAGDYEQYF. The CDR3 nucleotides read TGCAGCGTCCGCAGGGTGGCGCTAGCGGGAGACTACGAGCAGTACTTC.

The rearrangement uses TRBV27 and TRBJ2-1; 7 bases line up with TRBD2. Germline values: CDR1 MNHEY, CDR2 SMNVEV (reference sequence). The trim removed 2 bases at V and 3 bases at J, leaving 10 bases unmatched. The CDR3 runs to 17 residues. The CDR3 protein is CASSLTSGKVIYNEQFF. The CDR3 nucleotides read TGTGCCAGCAGTTTAACAAGCGGGAAAGTCATCTACAATGAGCAGTTCTTC.

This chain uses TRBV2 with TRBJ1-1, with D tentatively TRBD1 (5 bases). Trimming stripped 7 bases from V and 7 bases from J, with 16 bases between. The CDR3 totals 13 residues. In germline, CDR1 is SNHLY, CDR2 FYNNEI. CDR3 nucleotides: TGTGCCAGCATGTCGGGGGGGAGGGGTGAAGCTTTCTTT. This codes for CASMSGGRGEAFF.

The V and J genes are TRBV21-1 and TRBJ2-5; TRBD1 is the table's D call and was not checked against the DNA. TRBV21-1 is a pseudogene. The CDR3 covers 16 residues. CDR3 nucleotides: TGTGCCAGCAGCTCACAGAATGACGGATACCAAGAGACCCAGTACTTC. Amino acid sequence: CASSSQNDGYQETQYF.

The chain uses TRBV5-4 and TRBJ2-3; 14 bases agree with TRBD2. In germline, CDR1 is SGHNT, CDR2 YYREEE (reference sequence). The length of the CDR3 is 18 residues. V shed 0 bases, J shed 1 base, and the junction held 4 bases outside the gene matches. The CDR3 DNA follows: TGTGCCAGCAGCTTGGGACTAGCGGGAGGGTGGGGCACAGATACGCAGTATTTT. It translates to CASSLGLAGGWGTDTQYF.